A single sample is the source of the 24 T cell receptor beta chains below, sequenced in a study of blood T cell repertoires in COVID-19. Sequencing was performed with immunoSEQ multiplex PCR; in TCRdb, only in-frame clones are kept and a portion is missing. The sample includes about 36,000 clones, 90% of them seen just once. Sequencing was carried out using peripheral blood. The receptors come from a human donor in a cohort sampled during active COVID-19.

V usage is TRBV5-1 and J usage is TRBJ2-1; TRBD2 matches 8 bases. CDR1 and CDR2 from the germline V gene are SGHRS and YFSETQ. The CDR3 consists of 15 residues. Losses at the gene ends were 0 bases for V and 11 bases for J; bases not matched to a gene: 10. The chain's CDR3 is CASSLGGLGQNKQFF. CDR3 sequence (DNA): TGCGCCAGCAGCTTGGGGGGACTAGGGCAGAACAAGCAGTTCTTC.

The chain links TRBV4-3 to TRBJ2-1; TRBD2 matches 12 bases. V trimming: 3 bases; J trimming: 4 bases; junction bases outside the gene matches: 7. The CDR3 spans 17 residues. CDR1 is LGHNA, CDR2 YSLEER, per germline. The CDR3 DNA sequence: TGCGCCAGCAGCCAGGAGACTAGCGGGGGACCTTACAATGAGCAGTTCTTC. Translated, it gives CASSQETSGGPYNEQFF.

V usage is TRBV9 and J usage is TRBJ2-1; tentatively, D is TRBD2 (7 bases). V lost 0 bases to trimming and J lost 8 bases, with 9 bases between them. The CDR3 runs 13 residues. Germline V gene sequence: CDR1 SGDLS, CDR2 YYNGEE. CDR3 amino acids: CASSVGGGDEQFF. CDR3 bases: TGTGCCAGCAGCGTAGGAGGGGGGGATGAGCAGTTCTTC.

This clone was counted a single time. The chain recombines TRBV5-8 with TRBJ2-7; D unclear. Germline V gives CDR1 SGHTS, CDR2 YDEGEE. V lost 4 bases and J 7 bases, leaving 12 bases between the germline ends. There are 12 residues in the CDR3. This CDR3 is CASSTEIGEQYF. The CDR3 nucleotides are TGTGCCAGCAGCACAGAAATTGGGGAGCAGTACTTC.

This rearrangement joins TRBV5-6 to TRBJ2-7; TRBD2 matches at 8 bases. The CDR3 extends over 15 amino acids. Germline V gene lookup returns CDR1 SGHDT and CDR2 YYEEEE. V trimming: 0 bases; J trimming: 2 bases; junction bases outside the gene matches: 4. CDR3 region: CASSLVAGGPYEQYF. The DNA for the CDR3 is TGTGCCAGCAGCTTGGTGGCGGGAGGACCCTACGAGCAGTACTTC.

V is TRBV7-2 and J is TRBJ2-7, with 7 positions matching TRBD1. With V trimmed by 4 bases and J by 2 bases, 8 bases remained unmatched. The germline CDR1 and CDR2 sequences are SGHTA and FQGNSA. CDR3 length: 15 residues. The CDR3 nucleotides read TGTGCCAGCAGCTCAAAGGGACAGACTACCTACGAGCAGTACTTC. This translates into CASSSKGQTTYEQYF.

The chain employs TRBV6-2 or TRBV6-3 and TRBJ2-2; the match to TRBD1 covers 7 bases. In germline, CDR1 is MNHEY, CDR2 SVGEGT. CDR3 length: 17 amino acids. The V gene end was trimmed by 2 bases and the J gene end by 5 bases; junction bases not matched to a gene: 11. Here the CDR3 reads CASSYRPRTGRTGELFF. CDR3 sequence (DNA): TGTGCCAGCAGTTACCGACCCCGGACAGGAAGGACCGGGGAGCTGTTTTTT.

The chain employs TRBV6-5 and TRBJ2-1; 8 positions match TRBD1. Germline trimming cut 7 bases from V and 6 bases from J; bases unmatched to any gene: 11. Looked up from germline, CDR1 is MNHEY and CDR2 is SVGAGI. The CDR3 covers 15 residues. CDR3 in DNA: TGTGCCAGCAACAACGGGGACAGGAGGAGCAATGAGCAGTTCTTC. Its protein product is CASNNGDRRSNEQFF.

V gene TRBV3-1 (or the pseudogene TRBV3-2) combines with J gene TRBJ2-1, with D perhaps matching TRBD1 or TRBD2 (7 bases each). The V end lost 10 bases, the J end lost 6 bases, and 22 bases lay between the germline ends. Germline CDR1 and CDR2: LGHDT and YNNKEL (reference sequence). The CDR3 extends over 15 amino acids. CDR3 in amino acids: CATRGSPGGVNEQFF. The DNA of the CDR3 is TGTGCCACCAGGGGGAGCCCGGGGGGCGTCAATGAGCAGTTCTTC.

In DNA, the CDR3 is TGTGCCAGTAGTGCGCCGGGACTACCGTCCTACGAGCAGTACTTC. It codes for CASSAPGLPSYEQYF. The gene calls are TRBV19 and TRBJ2-7, with 7 positions matching TRBD2. The germline V gene encodes CDR1 LNHDA and CDR2 SQIVND (reference sequence). This CDR3 is built from 15 residues. The V gene end was trimmed by 5 bases and the J gene end by 1 base; junction bases not matched to a gene: 8.

The rearrangement uses TRBV4-1 and TRBJ2-3; D is perhaps TRBD2 (6 bases). The V gene lost 8 bases and the J gene lost 1 base, with 16 bases spanning the gap. Germline CDR1 reads MGHRA; CDR2 reads YSYEKL. The CDR3 loop spans 15 amino acids. CDR3 in DNA: TGCGCCAGCCGGTGGAGGTCTAGCGGCACAGATACGCAGTATTTT. This translates into CASRWRSSGTDTQYF.

V usage is TRBV28 and J usage is TRBJ2-3; 7 nucleotides line up with TRBD2. This CDR3 has 14 amino acids. V lost 3 bases, J lost 6 bases, and 6 bases stayed unmatched. CDR1 and CDR2 (germline): MDHEN, SYDVKM. For the CDR3, the DNA is TGTGCCAGCAGTTTTCAGGGAGGGAGGGATACGCAGTATTTT. As protein: CASSFQGGRDTQYF.

This clone was seen a single time. J is TRBJ1-2 and V is TRBV6-5; the D gene is possibly TRBD1 (5 bases). Germline values: CDR1 MNHEY, CDR2 SVGAGI. This CDR3 spans 14 amino acids. Trimming took 6 bases from V and 4 from J, leaving 15 bases between them. The CDR3, as DNA: TGTGCCAGCAGGGGGGGGACCGGAGGCTATGGCTACACCTTC. It yields the protein CASRGGTGGYGYTF.

This clone occurred once. The chain couples TRBV2 to TRBJ2-1; TRBD1 agrees at 10 bases. In germline, CDR1 is SNHLY, CDR2 FYNNEI. The CDR3 spans 16 residues. V lost 6 bases and J lost 9; bases outside the gene matches: 14. CDR3 sequence reads: CASSPYLRDRGGEQFF. CDR3 DNA: TGTGCCAGCAGCCCTTACCTCCGGGACAGGGGTGGTGAGCAGTTCTTC.

The V call is TRBV28, the J call TRBJ1-5, with 9 bases aligning to TRBD1. Looked up from germline, CDR1 is MDHEN and CDR2 is SYDVKM. CDR3 length: 19 amino acids. V trimming: 2 bases; J trimming: 1 base; junction bases outside the gene matches: 12. CDR3 sequence: CASSLNDYRGRGSNQPQHF. The CDR3 DNA follows: TGTGCCAGCAGTTTAAACGACTACAGGGGGCGAGGGAGCAATCAGCCCCAGCATTTT.

V is TRBV5-6 and J is TRBJ2-2; tentative D call: TRBD1 (6 bases). The V end was cut by 5 bases, the J end by 0 bases, with 17 bases between. The germline V gene encodes CDR1 SGHDT and CDR2 YYEEEE. The CDR3 has 17 amino acids. CDR3 bases: TGTGCCAGCAGTTTAACTCCCGGGACAACGAACACCGGGGAGCTGTTTTTT. It translates to CASSLTPGTTNTGELFF.

The chain recombines TRBV28 with TRBJ2-1, with a tentative D call TRBD2 (7 bases). The CDR3 has 18 amino acids. V shed 1 base and J shed 6 bases, with 22 bases lying between them. Germline values: CDR1 MDHEN, CDR2 SYDVKM. The CDR3 reads CASSLYRGSGGSPNEQFF. In nucleotides, the CDR3 is TGTGCCAGCAGTTTATATAGGGGGAGCGGCGGGAGCCCCAATGAGCAGTTCTTC.

Only one count was recorded for this clone. The rearrangement uses TRBV18 and TRBJ1-4; D is uncertain. From germline, CDR1 is KGHSH and CDR2 LQKENI. V was shortened by 3 bases and J by 0 bases, with 11 bases between the two germline ends. The length of the CDR3 is 16 residues. The CDR3 loop reads CASSPQAGSTNEKLFF. The CDR3 DNA reads TGTGCCAGCTCACCCCAAGCGGGGTCAACTAATGAAAAACTGTTTTTT.

The genes are TRBV24-1 and TRBJ2-1, with TRBD2 identical over 10 bases. CDR3 size: 16 residues. V dropped 3 bases and J dropped 8; count of bases not matched to a gene: 9. Germline lookup yields CDR1 KGHDR and CDR2 SFDVKD. This CDR3 is CATSDRLAGEEDEQFF. The CDR3 region has the DNA TGTGCCACCAGTGATCGCCTAGCGGGAGAAGAAGATGAGCAGTTCTTC.

CDR3 sequence reads: CASSHGTSGMISYNEQFF. The CDR3 region has the DNA TGTGCCAGCAGTCACGGGACTAGCGGGATGATTTCCTACAATGAGCAGTTCTTC. The rearrangement links TRBV28 to TRBJ2-1; 13 bases line up with TRBD2. J gave up 1 base and V 5 bases, and 8 bases lay outside the gene matches. CDR3 length: 18 amino acids. CDR1 and CDR2 from the germline V gene are MDHEN and SYDVKM.

The chain has TRBV5-4 and TRBJ2-5; no definite D call. The CDR3 contains 13 residues. From germline, CDR1 is SGHNT and CDR2 YYREEE (reference sequence). Trimming removed 0 bases from V and 4 bases from J, with 7 bases in between. The CDR3 DNA reads TGTGCCAGCAGCTTGGGCCCAGGAGAGACCCAGTACTTC. Translation: CASSLGPGETQYF.

The chain recombines TRBV7-9 with TRBJ2-1, with D unclear. This CDR3 comprises 12 residues. The germline V gene has CDR1 SEHNR and CDR2 FQNEAQ (reference sequence). Trimming removed 5 bases at V and 9 bases at J, with 11 bases between. CDR3 loop: CASSPSQAEQFF. The CDR3 nucleotides are TGTGCCAGCAGCCCGAGCCAAGCTGAGCAGTTCTTC.

The rearrangement joins TRBV2 to TRBJ1-2; maybe TRBD1 (6 bases). The CDR3 covers 17 residues. V was clipped by 0 bases and J by 8 bases, with 22 bases between them. Germline lookup yields CDR1 SNHLY and CDR2 FYNNEI. CDR3 in amino acids: CASSEAGARTSLGGYTF. CDR3 DNA sequence: TGTGCCAGCAGTGAAGCGGGGGCTCGGACATCCTTGGGCGGCTACACCTTC.

This chain connects TRBV14 to TRBJ2-2; D gene ambiguous. V was trimmed by 3 bases and J by 0 bases, leaving 11 bases between them. There are 16 residues in the CDR3. Germline lookup yields CDR1 SGHDN and CDR2 FVKESK. The CDR3 DNA reads TGTGCCAGCAGCCAGTTAGGCGGAGCGAACACCGGGGAGCTGTTTTTT. Its translation: CASSQLGGANTGELFF.